The present T cell receptor (beta chain) was sequenced within a study of cytomegalovirus exposure and HLA in healthy donors. As concerns this clone: Relative to the germline gene, one junction end is altered; a read error may explain this.

The donors gave bone marrow, and they were healthy. 60 Vbeta and 13 Jbeta primers were used in PCR. Measured with immunoSEQ multiplex PCR; TCRdb has only the in-frame clones, and not every one. Of 90,000 to 140,000 clones in the sample, 75% to 85% were seen once. Per the germline V gene, CDR1 is LGHNA and CDR2 is YNFKEQ. The CDR3 is 18 amino acids. The clonotype originates from a man younger than 40 in good health and CMV-seronegative. The V call is TRBV4-2, the J call TRBJ1-1; the match to TRBD1 covers 10 bases. The sequenced sample consisted of PBMCs. CDR3 region: CASGQIFTRQGAQTEAFF. The CDR3 bases are TGTGCCAGCGGCCAAATATTTACAAGACAGGGGGCGCAGACTGAAGCTTTCTTT.